The present entry profiles one T cell receptor beta chain with its context. The sample belongs to a study of cytomegalovirus exposure and HLA in healthy donors. Across the whole study: In terms of ancestry, the Caucasian-associated cluster contained about four fifths of the roughly 400 genotyped donors.

The PCR employed 60 Vbeta primers together with 13 Jbeta primers. As handled by the study authors: Approximately 78 million unique TCR beta chains, some 9.9 million of them shared, were counted by a later analysis. TCRdb's table, derived via immunoSEQ multiplex PCR, lists solely in-frame clones and lacks some. D and trimming come from the DNA, and the V and J calls and clone size come from that table. In the table there are some 140,000 clones, 79% of which are singletons. Material for sequencing was PBMCs. This TCR was recovered from a man aged 18 to 29 in good health and CMV-seronegative.

CDR3 bases: TGTGCCAGCTCACCACCGGGACAGGGAGCTTTGGGCTACACCTTC. Residues: CASSPPGQGALGYTF. This chain joins TRBV18 and TRBJ1-2, with TRBD1 matching over 9 bases. With 0 bases clipped from V and 8 bases from J, the junction kept 7 bases outside the gene matches. The V gene's germline CDR1 is KGHSH and CDR2 LQKENI. CDR3 length equals 15 residues. The whole variable domain, remainder taken from reference TRBV18 and TRBJ1-2, is NAGVMQNPRHLVRRRGQEARLRCSPMKGHSHVYWYRQLPEEGLKFMVYLQKENIIDESGMPKERFSAEFPKEGPSILRIQQVVRGDSAAYFCASSPPGQGALGYTFGSGTRLTVV.